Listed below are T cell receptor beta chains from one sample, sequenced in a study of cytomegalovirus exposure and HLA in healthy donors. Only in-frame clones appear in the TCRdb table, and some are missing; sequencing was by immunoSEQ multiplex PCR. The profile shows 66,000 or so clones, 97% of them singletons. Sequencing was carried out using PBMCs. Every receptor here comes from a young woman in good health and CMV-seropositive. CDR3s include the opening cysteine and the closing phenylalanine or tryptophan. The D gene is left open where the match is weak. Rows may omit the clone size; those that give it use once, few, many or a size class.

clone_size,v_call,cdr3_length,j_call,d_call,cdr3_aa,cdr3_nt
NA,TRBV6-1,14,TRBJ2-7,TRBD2,CASSTSGGSYEQYF,TGTGCCAGCAGCACTAGCGGGGGCTCCTACGAGCAGTACTTC
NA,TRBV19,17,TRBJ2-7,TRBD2,CASSIGISGRYAYEQYF,TGTGCCAGTAGTATTGGTATTAGCGGGAGGTATGCCTACGAGCAGTACTTC
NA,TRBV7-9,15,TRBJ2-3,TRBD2,CASSLAGGSTDTQYF,TGTGCCAGCAGCTTAGCGGGAGGGAGCACAGATACGCAGTATTTT
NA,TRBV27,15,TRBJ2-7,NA,CASSFPRGQLYEQYF,TGTGCCAGCAGTTTCCCCCGGGGACAATTATACGAGCAGTACTTC
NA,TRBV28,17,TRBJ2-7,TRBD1,CASSTPGSGQGHYEQYF,TGTGCCAGCAGTACTCCGGGGTCGGGACAGGGTCACTACGAGCAGTACTTC
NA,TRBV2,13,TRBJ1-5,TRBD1,CASRDSGNQPQHF,TGTGCCAGCCGGGACAGCGGAAATCAGCCCCAGCATTTT
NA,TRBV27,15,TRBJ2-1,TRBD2,CASNPTSGFYNEQFF,TGTGCCAGCAATCCGACTAGCGGGTTTTACAATGAGCAGTTCTTC
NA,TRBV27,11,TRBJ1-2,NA,CASSSGEGYTF,TGTGCCAGCAGTTCCGGGGAGGGCTACACCTTC
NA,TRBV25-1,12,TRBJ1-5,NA,CASSTGNQPQHF,TGTGCCAGCAGTACAGGGAATCAGCCCCAGCATTTT
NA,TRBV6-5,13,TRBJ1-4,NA,CASRGTTNEKLFF,TGTGCCAGTAGGGGGACAACTAATGAAAAACTGTTTTTT
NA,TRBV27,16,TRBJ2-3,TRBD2,CASSAKLAGVVDTQYF,TGTGCCAGCAGTGCAAAACTAGCGGGAGTGGTAGATACGCAGTATTTT
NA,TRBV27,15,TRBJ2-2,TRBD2,CASSLGAGVTGELFF,TGTGCCAGCAGCCTCGGGGCGGGAGTCACCGGGGAGCTGTTTTTT
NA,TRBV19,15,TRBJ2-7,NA,CASSPSGTHSYEQYF,TGTGCCAGTAGTCCGTCCGGGACTCACTCCTACGAGCAGTACTTC
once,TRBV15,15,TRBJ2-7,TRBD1,CATSGWGQGFHEQYF,TGTGCCACCAGCGGATGGGGACAGGGTTTCCACGAGCAGTACTTC
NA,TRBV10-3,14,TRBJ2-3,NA,CAISADRGTDTQYF,TGTGCCATCAGCGCCGACAGAGGCACAGATACGCAGTATTTT
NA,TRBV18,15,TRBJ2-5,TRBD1,CASSPTGVPGETQYF,TGTGCCAGCTCACCGACAGGGGTCCCGGGAGAGACCCAGTACTTC
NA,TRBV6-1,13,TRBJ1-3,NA,CASSARGGNTIYF,TGTGCCAGCAGTGCGCGGGGTGGAAACACCATATATTTT
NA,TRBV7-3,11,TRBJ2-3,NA,CASSNSITQYF,TGTGCCAGCAGCAATAGCATAACGCAGTATTTT
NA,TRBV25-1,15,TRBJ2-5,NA,CASSGSKRPQETQYF,TGTGCCAGCAGTGGGTCAAAGCGGCCCCAAGAGACCCAGTACTTC
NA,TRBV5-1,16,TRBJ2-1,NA,CASSPLGGGAYNEQFF,TGCGCCAGCAGCCCCCTCGGGGGAGGCGCCTACAATGAGCAGTTCTTC
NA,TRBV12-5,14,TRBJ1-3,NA,CASGLGGSGNTIYF,TGTGCTAGTGGTTTAGGGGGCTCTGGAAACACCATATATTTT
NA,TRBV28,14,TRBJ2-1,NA,CASQDTSSYNEQFF,TGTGCCAGCCAGGACACGAGCTCCTACAATGAGCAGTTCTTC
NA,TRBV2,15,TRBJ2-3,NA,CASTGGGESTDTQYF,TGTGCCAGCACCGGTGGTGGAGAAAGCACAGATACGCAGTATTTT